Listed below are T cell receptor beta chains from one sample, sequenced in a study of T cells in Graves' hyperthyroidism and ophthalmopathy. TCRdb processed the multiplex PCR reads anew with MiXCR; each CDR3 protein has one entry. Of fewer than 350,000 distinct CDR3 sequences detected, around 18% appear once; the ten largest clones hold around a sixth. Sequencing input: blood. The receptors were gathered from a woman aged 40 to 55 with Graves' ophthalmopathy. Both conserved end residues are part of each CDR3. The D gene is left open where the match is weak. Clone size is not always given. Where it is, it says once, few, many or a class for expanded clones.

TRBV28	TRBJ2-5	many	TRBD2	TGTGCCAGCAGTCCCCCATTTTCTCGACTAGCCCGGGAGACCCAGTACTTC	CASSPPFSRLARETQYF
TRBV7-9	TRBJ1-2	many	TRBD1	TGTGCCAGCAGCCATACCCCGACAGGGGATAATGGCTACACCTTC	CASSHTPTGDNGYTF
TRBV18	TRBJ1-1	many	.	TGTGCCAGCTCACCTGCATCTGTGAACACTGAAGCTTTCTTT	CASSPASVNTEAFF
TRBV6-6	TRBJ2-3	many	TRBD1	TGTGCCAGCAGTCCCTCCGGGACAGGCACAGATACGCAGTATTTT	CASSPSGTGTDTQYF
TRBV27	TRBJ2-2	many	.	TGTGCCAGCATCAAGAGCACCGGGGAGCTGTTTTTT	CASIKSTGELFF
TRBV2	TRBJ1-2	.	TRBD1	TGTGCCAGCAGTGGGGTGAAGGGGACAGGGGAGTATGGCTACACCTTC	CASSGVKGTGEYGYTF
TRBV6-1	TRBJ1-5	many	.	TGTGCCAGCAGTGAAGAGGCTCCACTAGGTTTGCAGCCCCAGCATTTT	CASSEEAPLGLQPQHF
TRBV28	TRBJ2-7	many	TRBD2	TGTGCCAGCACTTTAGCGGGAGAAAGTGGAAACGAGCAGTACTTC	CASTLAGESGNEQYF
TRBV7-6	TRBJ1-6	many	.	TGTGCCAGCAGCTTAGCGGGGGCAGGACATAATTCACCCCTCCACTTT	CASSLAGAGHNSPLHF
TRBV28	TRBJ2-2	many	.	TGTGCCAGCACCTCGGACATCAACACCGGGGAGCTGTTTTTT	CASTSDINTGELFF
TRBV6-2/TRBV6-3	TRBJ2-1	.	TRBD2	TGTGCCAGCCTCACTTTTAGCGGGAGCTCTAACTACAATGAGCAGTTCTTC	CASLTFSGSSNYNEQFF
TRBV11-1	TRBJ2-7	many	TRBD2	TGTGCCAGCAGCTTAGCGCTGGGCGGGAGGGCCTACGAGCAGTACTTC	CASSLALGGRAYEQYF
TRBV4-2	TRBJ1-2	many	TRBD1	TGTGCCAGCAGCCAAGATTGGGCAGGGGGCTACTATGGCTACACCTTC	CASSQDWAGGYYGYTF
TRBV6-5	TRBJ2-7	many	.	TGTGCCAGCAGAGCCATCTGCGAGCAGTACTTC	CASRAICEQYF
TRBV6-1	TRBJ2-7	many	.	TGTGCCACGCAGGAGGGCCGGTCCTACGAGCAGTACTTC	CATQEGRSYEQYF
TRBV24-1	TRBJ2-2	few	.	TGTGCCACCAGTGATCCGGGACGGACAGCGAACACCGGGGAGCTGTTTTTT	CATSDPGRTANTGELFF
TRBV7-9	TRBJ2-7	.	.	TGTGCCAGCAGCTCTGGACAGATTTACTCGTACGAGCAGTACTTC	CASSSGQIYSYEQYF
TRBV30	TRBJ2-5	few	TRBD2	TGTGCTTTTGCAGCGGGAGGGCTTGAGACCCAGTACTTC	CAFAAGGLETQYF
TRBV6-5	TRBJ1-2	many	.	TGTGCCAGCAGTTACTCGGCCGGGGACGGCTACACCTTC	CASSYSAGDGYTF
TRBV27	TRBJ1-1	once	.	TGTGCCAGCAGTTTAGGTGTTGGCGCTGAAGCTTTCTTT	CASSLGVGAEAFF
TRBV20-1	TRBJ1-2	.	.	TGCAGTGCTCAGATAACAGACAACTATGGCTACACCTTC	CSAQITDNYGYTF
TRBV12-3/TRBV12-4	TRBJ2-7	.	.	TGTGCCAGCACTTCCTCCTCAGGGGCTAACGAGCAGTACTTC	CASTSSSGANEQYF
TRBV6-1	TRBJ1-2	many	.	TGTGCCAGCAGCGACAGAGCACCCTATGGCTACACCTTC	CASSDRAPYGYTF
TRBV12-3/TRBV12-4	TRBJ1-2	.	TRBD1	TGTGCCAGCAGTCCGACCGGGACAGAATACTATGGCTACACCTTC	CASSPTGTEYYGYTF
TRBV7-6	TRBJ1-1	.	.	TGTGCCAGCAGCGCCAACAGGGAGGGGAACACTGAAGCTTTCTTT	CASSANREGNTEAFF
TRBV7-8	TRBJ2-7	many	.	TGTGCCAGCAGCTCAAACCGGGACTACGAGCAGTACTTC	CASSSNRDYEQYF